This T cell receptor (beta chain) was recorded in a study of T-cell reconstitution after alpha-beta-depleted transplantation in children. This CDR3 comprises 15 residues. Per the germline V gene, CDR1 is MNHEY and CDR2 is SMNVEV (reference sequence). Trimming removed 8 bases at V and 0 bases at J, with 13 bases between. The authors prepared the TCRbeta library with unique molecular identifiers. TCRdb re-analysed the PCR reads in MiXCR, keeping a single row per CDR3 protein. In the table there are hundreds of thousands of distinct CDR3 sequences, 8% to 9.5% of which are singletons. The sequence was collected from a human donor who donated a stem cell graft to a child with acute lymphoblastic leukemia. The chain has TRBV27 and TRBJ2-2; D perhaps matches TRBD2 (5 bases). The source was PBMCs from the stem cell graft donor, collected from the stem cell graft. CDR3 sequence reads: CASAGRGSNTGELFF. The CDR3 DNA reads TGTGCCAGCGCTGGCCGGGGATCGAACACCGGGGAGCTGTTTTTT.